The 2 T cell receptor beta chains in this list originate from one sample, sequenced in a study of control samples from healthy donors and cancer patients. Measured with immunoSEQ multiplex PCR; TCRdb has only the in-frame clones, and not every one. The sample includes approximately 150,000 clones, 70% to 90% of them seen just once. Specimen: blood. The source of these receptors is a man aged 18-30 years in good health.

V usage is TRBV5-4 and J usage is TRBJ2-5; tentatively, D is TRBD2 (6 bases). The V gene's germline CDR1 is SGHNT and CDR2 YYREEE (reference sequence). The CDR3 consists of 13 residues. Deletions cut 2 bases from V and 5 bases from J, with 10 bases between. CDR3 sequence reads: CASSFPGDETQYF. In nucleotides, the CDR3 is TGTGCCAGCAGCTTCCCGGGGGACGAGACCCAGTACTTC.

On this clone itself: Other DNA sequences in this specimen translate into the identical CDR3. V and J are TRBV12-3 or TRBV12-4 and TRBJ2-1, with 7 bases identical to TRBD2. The CDR3 runs 12 residues. Unmatched junction bases numbered 0, after V lost 3 bases and J lost 7 bases. CDR3 amino acids: CASSLGGNEQFF. DNA for the CDR3: TGTGCCAGCAGTTTGGGGGGGAATGAGCAGTTCTTC.